These 26 T cell receptor beta chains were sequenced from one sample in a study of regulatory T cells in long-lasting Graves disease. As to time point: persistent/refractory GD, antithyroid drugs over 5 years with positive TRAb. RNA from PBMCs was the source of the TCR library. Construction of the TCR beta libraries employed iRepertoire HTBI primers in conjunction with Arm-PCR of CDR3 regions. TCRdb fed the multiplex PCR reads into MiXCR, producing one record per CDR3 protein. The data contain a few hundred thousand distinct CDR3 sequences, approximately 25% of them singletons. Material: peripheral blood mononuclear cells (PBMCs), obtained when the disease was refractory, from a patient treated with antithyroid drugs. Every receptor here comes from a woman in her forties with Graves disease.

This clonotype was counted between two and nine times. The gene calls are TRBV3-1 and TRBJ1-4, with D maybe TRBD1 (5 bases). The ends were cut back, 5 bases at V and 7 bases at J, with 17 bases in the middle. Per germline, CDR1 LGHDT and CDR2 YNNKEL (reference sequence). The CDR3 covers 15 residues. Written as DNA, the CDR3 is TGTGCCAGCAGCTCGCGGGTTGCAAGGGGTGAAAAACTGTTTTTT. Protein: CASSSRVARGEKLFF.

This clonotype was detected ten times or more. The genes are TRBV29-1 and TRBJ1-1; unclear D gene. CDR3 size: 13 residues. The germline V gene has CDR1 SQVTM and CDR2 ANQGSEA. The V gene lost 5 bases and the J gene lost 1 base, with 11 bases spanning the gap. The CDR3 DNA reads as TGCAGCGTTCTTACGAACACGAACACTGAAGCTTTCTTT. As protein: CSVLTNTNTEAFF.

This rearrangement joins TRBV20-1 to TRBJ1-2; 9 bases match TRBD1. The CDR3 has 13 residues. V shed 5 bases, J shed 3 bases, and the junction held 4 bases outside the gene matches. The germline gives CDR1 DFQATT, CDR2 SNEGSKA (reference sequence). The DNA for the CDR3 is TGCAGTGCTCTCGACAGGGGGGACTATGGCTACACCTTC. The encoded protein is CSALDRGDYGYTF.

Many counts were recorded for this clonotype. This chain connects TRBV6-5 to TRBJ2-5; 9 nucleotides line up with TRBD2. Germline V CDR1 and CDR2: MNHEY, SVGAGI. The CDR3 spans 17 residues. Trimming at V came to 4 bases and at J to 2 bases, leaving 11 bases not matched to a gene. CDR3 loop: CASSSPRGGRVQETQYF. DNA for the CDR3: TGTGCCAGCAGTTCGCCAAGGGGCGGGAGGGTACAAGAGACCCAGTACTTC.

This clonotype has a count of ten or more. This rearrangement joins TRBV5-1 to TRBJ2-7, with D perhaps matching TRBD1 (6 bases). Trimming pared 1 base from V and 0 bases from J, leaving 11 bases between. This CDR3 spans 15 amino acids. Per the germline V gene, CDR1 is SGHRS and CDR2 is YFSETQ. The CDR3 bases are TGCGCCAGCAGCTTGTCGGGACACCGCTCCTACGAGCAGTACTTC. Its protein product is CASSLSGHRSYEQYF.

This clonotype was seen repeatedly, ten times or more. Here the CDR3 DNA reads TGTGCCAGCAGCAAGGGGGGACAGCGGGCCTACGAGCAGTACTTC. Translating it yields CASSKGGQRAYEQYF. The chain recombines TRBV28 with TRBJ2-7, with D tentatively TRBD1 (7 bases). The CDR3 has 15 amino acids. Germline V gene sequence: CDR1 MDHEN, CDR2 SYDVKM. The ends were cut back, 6 bases at V and 2 bases at J, with 17 bases in the middle.

V is TRBV7-3 and J is TRBJ2-1, with 9 positions matching TRBD2. The V gene end was trimmed by 0 bases and the J gene end by 8 bases; junction bases not matched to a gene: 5. The CDR3 is made up of 15 amino acids. In germline, CDR1 is SGHTA, CDR2 FQGTGA. The CDR3 coding sequence is TGTGCCAGCAGCTTAACGGGACTAGCTGGAGATGAGCAGTTCTTC. It specifies CASSLTGLAGDEQFF.

This clonotype was counted only a few times. The chain carries TRBV7-9 and TRBJ2-7; D possibly corresponds to TRBD1 (6 bases). With 5 bases removed from V and 0 bases from J, the gap between germline ends came to 11 bases. Germline V gene data show CDR1 as SEHNR and CDR2 as FQNEAQ (reference sequence). This CDR3 is 14 amino acids long. CDR3 sequence (DNA): TGTGCCAGCAGCCCCGACAGGCCCTCCTACGAGCAGTACTTC. It is translated as CASSPDRPSYEQYF.

This chain joins TRBV9 and TRBJ2-7; TRBD1 might be the D (6 bases). The CDR3 contains 14 residues. Per the germline V gene, CDR1 is SGDLS and CDR2 is YYNGEE. The ends were cut back, 0 bases at V and 0 bases at J, with 7 bases in the middle. The CDR3 bases are TGTGCCAGCAGCGTAGAGGGGGACTCCTACGAGCAGTACTTC. The encoded protein is CASSVEGDSYEQYF.

This clonotype has ten or more counts. This chain links TRBV28 with TRBJ2-7, with D perhaps matching TRBD2 (6 bases). V lost 7 bases, J lost 3 bases, and 16 bases lay in between. The germline V gene encodes CDR1 MDHEN and CDR2 SYDVKM. CDR3 size: 14 residues. The CDR3 DNA follows: TGTGCCAGCAATCCCTCGGACTACCGCTACGAGCAGTACTTC. Translated: CASNPSDYRYEQYF. The full variable domain, its missing parts supplied by reference TRBV28 and TRBJ2-7, is DVKVTQSSRYLVKRTGEKVFLECVQDMDHENMFWYRQDPGLGLRLIYFSYDVKMKEKGDIPEGYSVSREKKERFSLILESASTNQTSMYLCASNPSDYRYEQYFGPGTRLTVT.

This chain joins TRBV6-1 and TRBJ2-2; the D gene is possibly TRBD1 (5 bases). Trimming took off 5 bases at V and 3 bases at J, with 13 bases between the two ends. The germline V gene encodes CDR1 MNHNS and CDR2 SASEGT. CDR3 length: 15 amino acids. The CDR3 nucleotides are TGTGCCAGCAGTCCCTACCAGGGTTACACCGGGGAGCTGTTTTTT. Protein sequence: CASSPYQGYTGELFF.

The genes are TRBV20-1 and TRBJ1-5; TRBD1 agrees at 7 bases. V trimming: 3 bases; J trimming: 7 bases; junction bases outside the gene matches: 12. Germline-derived CDR1 and CDR2 are DFQATT and SNEGSKA (reference sequence). The CDR3 loop spans 15 amino acids. DNA of the CDR3: TGCAGTGCTAGCCCCCGACAGGGTCTGAGCCAGCCCCAGCATTTT. Amino acids: CSASPRQGLSQPQHF.

With respect to this clonotype: This could be a read error, since a much larger clone is one nucleotide away. The CDR3 DNA follows: TGTGCCAGCAGCCAACGGGGTGGCGGGAGGTCCACCGGGGAGCTGTTTTTT. Protein product: CASSQRGGGRSTGELFF. The genes are TRBV7-9 and TRBJ2-2; 8 positions agree with TRBD2. From germline, CDR1 is SEHNR and CDR2 FQNEAQ (reference sequence). Trimming at V came to 5 bases and at J to 4 bases, leaving 12 bases not matched to a gene. The CDR3 spans 17 residues.

V gene TRBV18 combines with J gene TRBJ1-4; D call uncertain. V lost 2 bases, J lost 5 bases, and 12 bases lay in between. The CDR3 extends over 15 amino acids. Germline loops: CDR1 KGHSH, CDR2 LQKENI. The CDR3 here is CASSPVTATNEKLFF. CDR3 in DNA: TGTGCCAGCTCACCAGTTACGGCGACGAATGAAAAACTGTTTTTT.

At least ten counts were recorded for this clonotype. The chain links TRBV24-1 to TRBJ2-7; TRBD2 might be the D (6 bases). Trimming shortened V by 1 base and J by 7 bases, and 7 bases separated the two germline ends. Germline V lookup: CDR1 KGHDR, CDR2 SFDVKD. There are 12 residues in the CDR3. CDR3 region: CATSDFGGEQYF. The CDR3 nucleotides read TGTGCCACCAGTGATTTCGGAGGGGAGCAGTACTTC.

The sample holds many counts of this clonotype. The rearrangement links TRBV20-1 to TRBJ2-7, with TRBD1 identical over 8 bases. The CDR3 sequence is 15 residues long. CDR1 and CDR2 from the germline V gene are DFQATT and SNEGSKA (reference sequence). V was clipped by 0 bases and J by 3 bases; unmatched bases: 7. As DNA, the CDR3 is TGCAGTGCTAGAGATCCCAGGACAGGGTTCTACGAGCAGTACTTC. Translating gives CSARDPRTGFYEQYF.

The chain combines TRBV6-2 or TRBV6-3 with TRBJ1-1; D is perhaps TRBD1 (6 bases). From germline, CDR1 is MNHEY and CDR2 SVGEGT. The CDR3 loop spans 14 amino acids. With 4 bases removed from V and 5 bases from J, the gap between germline ends came to 14 bases. The CDR3, as DNA: TGTGCCAGCAGTTCAGGGGTTGGTGAGACTGAAGCTTTCTTT. Residues: CASSSGVGETEAFF.

This clonotype was seen only a few times. V usage is TRBV15 and J usage is TRBJ2-7; TRBD2 matches at 8 bases. The V gene end was trimmed by 3 bases and the J gene end by 5 bases; junction bases not matched to a gene: 6. The CDR3 is 14 amino acids. CDR1 is LNHNV and CDR2 is YYDKDF in the germline V gene (reference sequence). This CDR3 is CATSRWTSNDEQYF. CDR3 bases: TGTGCCACCAGCAGGTGGACTAGCAACGACGAGCAGTACTTC. The variable domain in full, with the rest retrieved from reference TRBV15 and TRBJ2-7, is DAMVIQNPRYQVTQFGKPVTLSCSQTLNHNVMYWYQQKSSQAPKLLFHYYDKDFNNEADTPDNFQSRRPNTSFCFLDIRSPGLGDTAMYLCATSRWTSNDEQYFGPGTRLTVT.

This clonotype was found a few times. The V gene is TRBV5-1, the J gene TRBJ2-2, with D tentatively TRBD2 (6 bases). This CDR3 has 15 residues. Trimming removed 1 base from V and 0 bases from J, with 7 bases in between. Germline lookup yields CDR1 SGHRS and CDR2 YFSETQ. CDR3 bases: TGCGCCAGCAGCTTGTCTAGCGCGAACACCGGGGAGCTGTTTTTT. This translates into CASSLSSANTGELFF.

In nucleotides, the CDR3 is TGTGCCAGCAGTTTACGCCCGACTAGCGGGAGGGCGCCCTCCTACGAGCAGTACTTC. This sequence encodes CASSLRPTSGRAPSYEQYF. The chain couples TRBV28 to TRBJ2-7, with 14 bases matching TRBD2. The CDR3 length is 19 residues. CDR1 and CDR2 (germline): MDHEN, SYDVKM. V lost 2 bases to trimming and J lost 0 bases; unmatched junction nucleotides: 9.

The chain carries TRBV7-9 and TRBJ2-5; weak D call: TRBD2 (5 bases). The germline CDR1 and CDR2 sequences are SEHNR and FQNEAQ (reference sequence). V was clipped by 5 bases and J by 5 bases, with 18 bases between them. This CDR3 has 15 residues. The CDR3 nucleotides are TGTGCCAGCAGCCTATCCCCGGAGGATTGGGAGACCCAGTACTTC. As protein: CASSLSPEDWETQYF.

V is TRBV20-1 and J is TRBJ2-5; no clear D. The CDR3 covers 13 residues. Germline V gene data show CDR1 as DFQATT and CDR2 as SNEGSKA (reference sequence). The V end was cut by 3 bases, the J end by 4 bases, with 12 bases between. The CDR3 DNA reads TGCAGTGCTAGTTTATTGATCGGAGAGACCCAGTACTTC. Protein sequence: CSASLLIGETQYF.

The table lists this clonotype with a few counts. This chain links TRBV5-1 with TRBJ2-2; D unresolved. Germline V gene lookup returns CDR1 SGHRS and CDR2 YFSETQ. The CDR3 covers 16 residues. V lost 1 base to trimming and J lost 2 bases, with 12 bases between them. CDR3 nucleotide sequence: TGCGCCAGCAGCTTGCATAAGATCTTTAACACCGGGGAGCTGTTTTTT. Its protein product is CASSLHKIFNTGELFF.

The chain recombines TRBV7-9 with TRBJ2-2; 7 bases align to TRBD1. The J segment lost 4 bases and the V segment lost 4 bases, leaving 6 bases of the junction unmatched. This CDR3 contains 15 residues. The V gene's germline CDR1 is SEHNR and CDR2 FQNEAQ (reference sequence). The CDR3 coding sequence is TGTGCCAGCAGCTCTCGGACAGGCGTCACCGGGGAGCTGTTTTTT. Protein sequence: CASSSRTGVTGELFF.

This clonotype was counted at least ten times. This chain's CDR3 is CASSTSFLNTEAFF. CDR3 sequence (DNA): TGTGCCAGCAGCACTTCCTTTTTGAACACTGAAGCTTTCTTT. The chain has TRBV2 and TRBJ1-1; no clear D. This CDR3 region has 14 residues. The germline V gene encodes CDR1 SNHLY and CDR2 FYNNEI. The germline V and J ends were trimmed by 6 bases and 0 bases, with 11 bases remaining between them.

The table lists this clonotype with many counts. This rearrangement joins TRBV2 to TRBJ2-7; 8 bases fit TRBD1. Trimming took 7 bases from V and 6 from J; bases not matched to a gene: 14. In germline, CDR1 is SNHLY, CDR2 FYNNEI. The CDR3 extends over 15 amino acids. The CDR3, as DNA: TGTGCCAGCACCCCAATGGGACAGGACCCTAGCGAGCAGTACTTC. It specifies CASTPMGQDPSEQYF.